A selection of T cell receptor beta chains follows, all from one sample in a study of neurological immune-mediated disorders. TCRdb reprocessed the 5' RACE reads via MiXCR and lists one record per CDR3 protein. The profile shows roughly 67,000 distinct CDR3 sequences, 3.5% to 5% of them singletons. Source material: PBMCs. The receptors shown here come from a man in his fifties with multiple sclerosis. The CDR3 runs from the conserved cysteine through the conserved F or W. The order of the fields is V gene, clone size, D gene, J gene, CDR3 DNA, CDR3 protein. D genes are given only for firm matches. Clone size is stated in some rows and not others, as once, few, many or a class when expanded.

V gene: TRBV5-1; clone size: many; D gene: NA; J gene: TRBJ2-5; CDR3 DNA: TGCGCCAGCAGCTTGGAAGTAAGCCAAGAGACCCAGTACTTC; CDR3 protein: CASSLEVSQETQYF
V gene: TRBV15; clone size: many; D gene: TRBD1; J gene: TRBJ2-2; CDR3 DNA: TGTGCCACCAGGACAGGGTCAAATGCGAACACCGGGGAGCTGTTTTTT; CDR3 protein: CATRTGSNANTGELFF
V gene: TRBV20-1; clone size: many; D gene: TRBD1; J gene: TRBJ1-5; CDR3 DNA: TGCAGTGCTACCCGAGGGGCAGGGGGGCTTCAGCCCCAGCATTTT; CDR3 protein: CSATRGAGGLQPQHF
V gene: TRBV29-1; clone size: few; D gene: TRBD1; J gene: TRBJ1-2; CDR3 DNA: TGCAGCGTTGGGGGACAGGGGAGCTACAACTATGGCTACACCTTC; CDR3 protein: CSVGGQGSYNYGYTF
V gene: TRBV4-3; clone size: few; D gene: TRBD1; J gene: TRBJ1-5; CDR3 DNA: TGCGCCAGCAGCCAAGATTGGGACAGGGGCAATCAGCCCCAGCATTTT; CDR3 protein: CASSQDWDRGNQPQHF
V gene: TRBV20-1; clone size: many; D gene: TRBD1; J gene: TRBJ1-2; CDR3 DNA: TGCAGTGCTAGAGAAGACAGGGGGGGTCTTGGCTACACCTTC; CDR3 protein: CSAREDRGGLGYTF
V gene: TRBV19; clone size: many; D gene: NA; J gene: TRBJ1-2; CDR3 DNA: TGTGCCAGTAGTATAAGTAGGACTGGCTACACCTTC; CDR3 protein: CASSISRTGYTF
V gene: TRBV6-5; clone size: few; D gene: NA; J gene: TRBJ1-6; CDR3 DNA: TGTGCCAGCAGTTACAGGCAGGAGAATTCACCCCTCAACTTT; CDR3 protein: CASSYRQENSPLNF
V gene: TRBV29-1; clone size: many; D gene: NA; J gene: TRBJ2-2; CDR3 DNA: TGCAGCGTTTGGGGGACCGGGGAGCTGTTTTTT; CDR3 protein: CSVWGTGELFF
V gene: TRBV4-2; clone size: many; D gene: TRBD1; J gene: TRBJ1-2; CDR3 DNA: TGTGCCAGCAGCCAAGATAACCGGGACAGGGTTCTCTATGGCTACACCTTC; CDR3 protein: CASSQDNRDRVLYGYTF
V gene: TRBV27; clone size: many; D gene: NA; J gene: TRBJ1-2; CDR3 DNA: TGTGCCAGCAGTCTAAGAATCGGGTATGGCTACACCTTC; CDR3 protein: CASSLRIGYGYTF
V gene: TRBV4-1; clone size: many; D gene: NA; J gene: TRBJ2-6; CDR3 DNA: TGCGCCAGCAGCCAATCGACGGGCCCTGGGGCCAACGTCCTGACTTTC; CDR3 protein: CASSQSTGPGANVLTF
V gene: TRBV5-5; clone size: many; D gene: TRBD1; J gene: TRBJ2-2; CDR3 DNA: TGTGCCAGCAGCTTAAGACAGGGGGTCGGGGAGCTGTTTTTT; CDR3 protein: CASSLRQGVGELFF
V gene: TRBV27; clone size: many; D gene: TRBD1; J gene: TRBJ1-2; CDR3 DNA: TGTGCCACAAAAGGACAGGCGAGGACTGACTATGGCTACACCTTC; CDR3 protein: CATKGQARTDYGYTF
V gene: TRBV12-3/TRBV12-4; clone size: many; D gene: TRBD2; J gene: TRBJ2-7; CDR3 DNA: TGTGCCAGCAGTTTAGGCGGGGGCTACGAGCAGTACTTC; CDR3 protein: CASSLGGGYEQYF
V gene: TRBV20-1; clone size: many; D gene: TRBD2; J gene: TRBJ2-1; CDR3 DNA: TGCAGTGCTAGGCCTAGCGGAGATGAGCAGTTCTTC; CDR3 protein: CSARPSGDEQFF
V gene: TRBV9; clone size: many; D gene: NA; J gene: TRBJ2-2; CDR3 DNA: TGTGCCAGCAGCGGGCGGACTGGCCAAACGAACACCGGGGAGCTGTTTTTT; CDR3 protein: CASSGRTGQTNTGELFF
V gene: TRBV7-6; clone size: NA; D gene: NA; J gene: TRBJ1-1; CDR3 DNA: TGTGCCAGCAGCTCAGACAGCGGGGAAGCTTTCTTT; CDR3 protein: CASSSDSGEAFF
V gene: TRBV7-9; clone size: few; D gene: NA; J gene: TRBJ2-1; CDR3 DNA: TGTGCCAGCAGCTGGACAGACAATGAGCAGTTCTTC; CDR3 protein: CASSWTDNEQFF
V gene: TRBV27; clone size: NA; D gene: TRBD1; J gene: TRBJ2-4; CDR3 DNA: TGTGCCAGCAGTTTTCGGGGGACAGGGCTGACCAAAAAAATTCAGTACTTC; CDR3 protein: CASSFRGTGLTKKIQYF
V gene: TRBV25-1; clone size: many; D gene: NA; J gene: TRBJ2-5; CDR3 DNA: TGTGCCAGCAGTGAAGGCACAGGTCAAGAGACCCAGTACTTC; CDR3 protein: CASSEGTGQETQYF
V gene: TRBV10-3; clone size: many; D gene: NA; J gene: TRBJ2-7; CDR3 DNA: TGTGCCATCAGTGAGCAGGCAGGAGTCCAGTACTTC; CDR3 protein: CAISEQAGVQYF
V gene: TRBV7-8; clone size: many; D gene: TRBD2; J gene: TRBJ2-1; CDR3 DNA: TGTGCCAGCAGCTTAATGCTAGCGGCCACCAATGAGCAGTTCTTC; CDR3 protein: CASSLMLAATNEQFF
V gene: TRBV5-4; clone size: many; D gene: NA; J gene: TRBJ1-5; CDR3 DNA: TGTGCCAGCAGCTTGGAAGGGGCAAACCAGCCCCAGCATTTT; CDR3 protein: CASSLEGANQPQHF
V gene: TRBV5-1; clone size: NA; D gene: NA; J gene: TRBJ1-2; CDR3 DNA: TGCGCCAGCAGCAGCCCGGGACGCGGCCCCTATGGCTACACCTTC; CDR3 protein: CASSSPGRGPYGYTF
V gene: TRBV7-6; clone size: few; D gene: NA; J gene: TRBJ2-5; CDR3 DNA: TGTGCCAGCAGCCCGGAAAGAAAGGGGACCCAGTACTTC; CDR3 protein: CASSPERKGTQYF
V gene: TRBV24-1; clone size: few; D gene: NA; J gene: TRBJ1-5; CDR3 DNA: TGTGCCACCAGTGACCCTCAATCCACCGGAGATAGCAATCAGCCCCAGCATTTT; CDR3 protein: CATSDPQSTGDSNQPQHF
V gene: TRBV20-1; clone size: many; D gene: NA; J gene: TRBJ1-2; CDR3 DNA: TGCAGTGCTAGGGAGGGGGGTCACTATGGCTACACCTTC; CDR3 protein: CSAREGGHYGYTF
V gene: TRBV9; clone size: many; D gene: NA; J gene: TRBJ1-1; CDR3 DNA: TGTGCCAGCAGCGTCGGTGGAGGGATATTGAACACTGAAGCTTTCTTT; CDR3 protein: CASSVGGGILNTEAFF
V gene: TRBV20-1; clone size: many; D gene: TRBD2; J gene: TRBJ2-1; CDR3 DNA: TGCAGTGCTAGAGATCGGCGGGGGTCTTCCTACAATGAGCAGTTCTTC; CDR3 protein: CSARDRRGSSYNEQFF
V gene: TRBV4-1; clone size: NA; D gene: NA; J gene: TRBJ1-5; CDR3 DNA: TGCGCCAGCAGCCAAGGTGCTGGTAGCAATCAGCCCCAGAATTTT; CDR3 protein: CASSQGAGSNQPQNF
V gene: TRBV7-2; clone size: many; D gene: NA; J gene: TRBJ2-5; CDR3 DNA: TGTGCCAGCAGCGCCTCCGGGACCCAAGAGACCCAGTACTTC; CDR3 protein: CASSASGTQETQYF
V gene: TRBV5-1; clone size: many; D gene: TRBD1; J gene: TRBJ2-1; CDR3 DNA: TGCGCCAGCAGCGGACAGGGGAATGAGCAGTTCTTC; CDR3 protein: CASSGQGNEQFF
V gene: TRBV20-1; clone size: many; D gene: TRBD2; J gene: TRBJ2-7; CDR3 DNA: TGCAGTGCTAGTCAAGACGGGAGGTCCTCCTACGAGCAGTACTTC; CDR3 protein: CSASQDGRSSYEQYF
V gene: TRBV6-6; clone size: many; D gene: NA; J gene: TRBJ1-6; CDR3 DNA: TGTGCCAGCAGTTCGACCAGGCCAGGGGAGGGATCACCCCTCCACTTT; CDR3 protein: CASSSTRPGEGSPLHF
V gene: TRBV4-1; clone size: many; D gene: TRBD2; J gene: TRBJ2-7; CDR3 DNA: TGCGCCAGCAGCCAAGATAGGCGGGGGGACAACGAGCAGTACTTC; CDR3 protein: CASSQDRRGDNEQYF
V gene: TRBV24-1; clone size: many; D gene: TRBD1; J gene: TRBJ2-1; CDR3 DNA: TGTGCCACCAGTGCTCGGACAGGGTACAATGAGCAGTTCTTC; CDR3 protein: CATSARTGYNEQFF
V gene: TRBV5-1; clone size: many; D gene: NA; J gene: TRBJ2-1; CDR3 DNA: TGCGCCAGCAGCTTGGTTGGTAGCGGCCACAATGAGCAGTTCTTC; CDR3 protein: CASSLVGSGHNEQFF
V gene: TRBV20-1; clone size: many; D gene: TRBD1; J gene: TRBJ2-5; CDR3 DNA: TGCAGTGCTAGAGACAACAGGGGAGTAGAGACCCAGTACTTC; CDR3 protein: CSARDNRGVETQYF
V gene: TRBV20-1; clone size: many; D gene: NA; J gene: TRBJ1-5; CDR3 DNA: TGCAGTGCTAGCCTTGCCCCTAGCAATCAGCCCCAGCATTTT; CDR3 protein: CSASLAPSNQPQHF
V gene: TRBV12-3/TRBV12-4; clone size: few; D gene: TRBD1; J gene: TRBJ1-1; CDR3 DNA: TGTGCCAGCAGCCCCCAACAGGGGGCCCGTGAAGCTTTCTTT; CDR3 protein: CASSPQQGAREAFF
V gene: TRBV20-1; clone size: few; D gene: TRBD2; J gene: TRBJ2-1; CDR3 DNA: TGCAGTTGGGGACTAGCGGGGAACAATGAGCAGTTCTTC; CDR3 protein: CSWGLAGNNEQFF
V gene: TRBV12-3/TRBV12-4; clone size: many; D gene: NA; J gene: TRBJ2-5; CDR3 DNA: TGTGCCAGCAGTTTAGCGGGGGTCCAAGAGACCCAGTACTTC; CDR3 protein: CASSLAGVQETQYF
V gene: TRBV27; clone size: many; D gene: NA; J gene: TRBJ2-7; CDR3 DNA: TGTGCCAGCAGGCCATCTAAGGCGGACCTAGCTTCCGAGCAGTACTTC; CDR3 protein: CASRPSKADLASEQYF
V gene: TRBV6-5; clone size: many; D gene: TRBD1; J gene: TRBJ1-2; CDR3 DNA: TGTGCCAGCAGTTATCGACAGGGGGCTTATGGCTACACCTTC; CDR3 protein: CASSYRQGAYGYTF
V gene: TRBV5-5; clone size: many; D gene: TRBD1; J gene: TRBJ2-1; CDR3 DNA: TGTGCCAGCAGCCCGATGGGACAGGGGGCGATTGATGAGCAGTTCTTC; CDR3 protein: CASSPMGQGAIDEQFF
V gene: TRBV20-1; clone size: many; D gene: TRBD1; J gene: TRBJ2-5; CDR3 DNA: TGCAGTGCCCTTAAGGGGACAGAAGAGACCCAGTACTTC; CDR3 protein: CSALKGTEETQYF
V gene: TRBV12-3/TRBV12-4; clone size: many; D gene: NA; J gene: TRBJ1-1; CDR3 DNA: TGTGCCAGCAGTTTGTCCGGGGGTATTGGAGCTTTCTTT; CDR3 protein: CASSLSGGIGAFF
V gene: TRBV5-1; clone size: many; D gene: NA; J gene: TRBJ2-3; CDR3 DNA: TGCGCCAGCAGCTTGGCAGCGGGCACAGATACGCAGTATTTT; CDR3 protein: CASSLAAGTDTQYF
V gene: TRBV4-3; clone size: many; D gene: NA; J gene: TRBJ1-2; CDR3 DNA: TGCGCCAGCAGCCAAGAATCGGGGGGTAACTATGGCTACACCTTC; CDR3 protein: CASSQESGGNYGYTF
V gene: TRBV9; clone size: many; D gene: TRBD1; J gene: TRBJ1-1; CDR3 DNA: TGTGCCAGCAGCGCCTCGGGACAGCTGAACACTGAAGCTTTCTTT; CDR3 protein: CASSASGQLNTEAFF
V gene: TRBV12-3/TRBV12-4; clone size: many; D gene: NA; J gene: TRBJ2-3; CDR3 DNA: TGTGCCAGCAGTGCCGGGACAAGCCCAGATACGCAGTATTTT; CDR3 protein: CASSAGTSPDTQYF
V gene: TRBV27; clone size: NA; D gene: TRBD1; J gene: TRBJ1-1; CDR3 DNA: TGTGCCAGCAGCAGCTCCAAGGGGGCGCCACGAACTGAAGCTTTCTTT; CDR3 protein: CASSSSKGAPRTEAFF
V gene: TRBV7-9; clone size: many; D gene: NA; J gene: TRBJ1-2; CDR3 DNA: TGTGCCAGCAGCGGCAAGGGTCCCAGCGGGCTTTACTATGGCTACACCTTC; CDR3 protein: CASSGKGPSGLYYGYTF
V gene: TRBV3-1; clone size: NA; D gene: NA; J gene: TRBJ1-6; CDR3 DNA: TGTGCCAGCAGCCAAGAACTCTCCTATAATTCACCCCTCAACTTT; CDR3 protein: CASSQELSYNSPLNF